A selection of T cell receptor beta chains follows, all from one sample in a study of OX40 agonist ivuxolimab in advanced cancers. TCRdb keeps only in-frame clones here, not all; method: immunoSEQ multiplex PCR. The sample has some 75,000 clones; 65% to 90% are singletons. Source: CD4+ or CD8+ T cells sorted from blood, taken in a trial of the OX40 agonist ivuxolimab. Source of these receptors: an adult with an advanced solid tumor such as melanoma, head and neck, liver or kidney cancer. CDR3s include the opening cysteine and the closing phenylalanine or tryptophan. Fields, in order: D gene, J gene, V gene, clone size, CDR3 DNA, CDR3 protein. A D gene is named only where the DNA matches it firmly. Size is stated for part of the rows, as once, few or many counts, or as a class when the clone is expanded.

D gene: TRBD1; J gene: TRBJ1-1; V gene: TRBV7-8; clone size: .; CDR3 DNA: TGTGCCAGCAGCTTAAGAAGGACAGGAGATAACACTGAAGCTTTCTTT; CDR3 protein: CASSLRRTGDNTEAFF
D gene: TRBD1; J gene: TRBJ2-7; V gene: TRBV11-3; clone size: .; CDR3 DNA: TGTGCCAGCAGCGTACGGACAGGGAGCGACGAGCAGTACTTC; CDR3 protein: CASSVRTGSDEQYF
D gene: .; J gene: TRBJ2-2; V gene: TRBV7-2; clone size: .; CDR3 DNA: TGTGCCAGCAGCTTACTGAACACCGGGGAGCTGTTTTTT; CDR3 protein: CASSLLNTGELFF
D gene: .; J gene: TRBJ2-1; V gene: TRBV13; clone size: .; CDR3 DNA: TGTGCCAGCAGCTTACTCTACAATGAGCAGTTCTTC; CDR3 protein: CASSLLYNEQFF
D gene: TRBD2; J gene: TRBJ2-5; V gene: TRBV7-7; clone size: .; CDR3 DNA: TGTGCTAGCAGCCTACGGGGCGGGGGCCAAGAGACCCAGTACTTC; CDR3 protein: CASSLRGGGQETQYF
D gene: TRBD2; J gene: TRBJ2-1; V gene: TRBV18; clone size: .; CDR3 DNA: TGTGCCAGCTCACCACCGCGGCGGGGGGAAAAAAATGAGCAGTTCTTC; CDR3 protein: CASSPPRRGEKNEQFF
D gene: .; J gene: TRBJ1-3; V gene: TRBV19; clone size: .; CDR3 DNA: TGTGCCAGTAGTACACGATCTAGGAGCTCTGGAAACACCATATATTTT; CDR3 protein: CASSTRSRSSGNTIYF
D gene: TRBD1; J gene: TRBJ1-2; V gene: TRBV6-5; clone size: .; CDR3 DNA: TGTGCCAGCAGTTACTTTCACGGGACAGAGAACTATGGCTACACCTTC; CDR3 protein: CASSYFHGTENYGYTF
D gene: TRBD2; J gene: TRBJ2-5; V gene: TRBV2; clone size: .; CDR3 DNA: TGTGCCAGCAGTGAGCGGGGACTAGCGGGAGCCGCTCGCGAGACCCAGTACTTC; CDR3 protein: CASSERGLAGAARETQYF
D gene: .; J gene: TRBJ2-6; V gene: TRBV19; clone size: .; CDR3 DNA: TGTGCCAGTAGTACCGAGTGGACTGGGGCCAACGTCCTGACTTTC; CDR3 protein: CASSTEWTGANVLTF
D gene: .; J gene: TRBJ1-1; V gene: TRBV7-2; clone size: .; CDR3 DNA: TGTGCCAGCAGCTTAGAAACTGAAGCTTTCTTT; CDR3 protein: CASSLETEAFF
D gene: TRBD1; J gene: TRBJ2-1; V gene: TRBV5-1; clone size: .; CDR3 DNA: TGCGCCAGCAGCCCCACCGGGACAGGTCTCGATGAGCAGTTCTTC; CDR3 protein: CASSPTGTGLDEQFF
D gene: .; J gene: TRBJ2-1; V gene: TRBV5-1; clone size: .; CDR3 DNA: TGCGCCAGCAGAACCCCTGGCGGGGACTACAATGAGCAGTTCTTC; CDR3 protein: CASRTPGGDYNEQFF
D gene: .; J gene: TRBJ2-4; V gene: TRBV9; clone size: once; CDR3 DNA: TGTGCCAGCGGGGACTCGACGGTGGACATTCAGTACTTC; CDR3 protein: CASGDSTVDIQYF
D gene: .; J gene: TRBJ2-1; V gene: TRBV11-2; clone size: once; CDR3 DNA: TGTGCCAGCAGCTTAGATCGAAGGAGCGGCCCCGCGTTCTTC; CDR3 protein: CASSLDRRSGPAFF
D gene: TRBD2; J gene: TRBJ2-7; V gene: TRBV5-1; clone size: .; CDR3 DNA: TGCGCCAGCAGCCCTAGAGGACTAGCGGGAGGTCGAACCTACGAGCAGTACTTC; CDR3 protein: CASSPRGLAGGRTYEQYF
D gene: .; J gene: TRBJ1-1; V gene: TRBV9; clone size: once; CDR3 DNA: TGTGCCAGCAGCCCGCGACAAGCCCTGAACACTGAAGCTTTCTTT; CDR3 protein: CASSPRQALNTEAFF
D gene: TRBD2; J gene: TRBJ2-3; V gene: TRBV4-3; clone size: .; CDR3 DNA: TGCGCCAGCAGCCAGGATAGCGGGGCTAGGACGCAGTATTTT; CDR3 protein: CASSQDSGARTQYF
D gene: .; J gene: TRBJ2-5; V gene: TRBV18; clone size: once; CDR3 DNA: TGTGCCAGCTCAACAGGGCAAGAGACCCAGTACTTC; CDR3 protein: CASSTGQETQYF
D gene: .; J gene: TRBJ2-3; V gene: TRBV7-2; clone size: once; CDR3 DNA: TGTGCCAGCAGCTGGGCCGGCCTTCTCTCTAGCACAGATACGCAGTATTTT; CDR3 protein: CASSWAGLLSSTDTQYF
D gene: .; J gene: TRBJ1-1; V gene: TRBV30; clone size: .; CDR3 DNA: TGTGCCTGGAGTTTAATATACGCTGAAGCTTTCTTT; CDR3 protein: CAWSLIYAEAFF
D gene: TRBD1; J gene: TRBJ2-7; V gene: TRBV6-8; clone size: .; CDR3 DNA: TGTGCCAGCAGTTACACTGGGGACAGCCACTCCTACGAGCAGTACTTC; CDR3 protein: CASSYTGDSHSYEQYF
D gene: TRBD1; J gene: TRBJ1-1; V gene: TRBV11-2; clone size: few; CDR3 DNA: TGTGCCAGCAGCCCGGGACAGGGGGCTTATGACACTGAAGCTTTCTTT; CDR3 protein: CASSPGQGAYDTEAFF